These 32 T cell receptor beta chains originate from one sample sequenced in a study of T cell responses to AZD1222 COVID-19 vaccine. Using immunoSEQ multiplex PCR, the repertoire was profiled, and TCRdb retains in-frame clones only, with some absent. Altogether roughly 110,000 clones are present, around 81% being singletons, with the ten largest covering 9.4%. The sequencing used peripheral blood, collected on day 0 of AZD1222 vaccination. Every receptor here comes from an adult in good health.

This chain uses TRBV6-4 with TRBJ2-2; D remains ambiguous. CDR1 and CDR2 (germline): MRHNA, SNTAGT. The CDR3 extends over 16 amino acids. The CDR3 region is CCQPVRIQTDTGELFF. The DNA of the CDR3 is TGTTGCCAGCCGGTAAGGATCCAGACTGACACCGGGGAGCTGTTTTTT.

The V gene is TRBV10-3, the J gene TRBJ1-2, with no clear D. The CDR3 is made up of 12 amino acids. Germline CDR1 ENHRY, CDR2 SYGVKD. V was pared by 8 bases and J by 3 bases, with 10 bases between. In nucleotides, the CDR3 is TGTGCCATCCGCGTGCAAGACTATGGCTACACCTTC. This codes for CAIRVQDYGYTF.

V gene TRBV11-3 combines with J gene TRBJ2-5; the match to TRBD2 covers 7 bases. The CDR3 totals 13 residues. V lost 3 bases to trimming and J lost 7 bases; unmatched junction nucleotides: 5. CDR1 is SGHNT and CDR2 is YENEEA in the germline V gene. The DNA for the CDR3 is TGTGCCAGCAGCTTGCTTAGCGGGTCGACCCAGTACTTC. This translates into CASSLLSGSTQYF.

In nucleotides, the CDR3 is TGTGCCAGCTCACCTACATCGGCTAGCACAGATACGCAGTATTTT. Protein sequence: CASSPTSASTDTQYF. V is TRBV18 and J is TRBJ2-3; D remains ambiguous. The germline V and J ends were trimmed by 3 bases and 0 bases, with 10 bases remaining between them. Germline V gives CDR1 KGHSH, CDR2 LQKENI. The length of the CDR3 is 15 residues.

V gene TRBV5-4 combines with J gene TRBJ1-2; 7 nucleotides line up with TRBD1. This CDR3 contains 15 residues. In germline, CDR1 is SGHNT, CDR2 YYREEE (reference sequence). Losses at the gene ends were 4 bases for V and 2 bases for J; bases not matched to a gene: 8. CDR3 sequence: CASSPRQGRNYGYTF. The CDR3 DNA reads TGTGCCAGCAGCCCACGACAGGGACGCAACTATGGCTACACCTTC.

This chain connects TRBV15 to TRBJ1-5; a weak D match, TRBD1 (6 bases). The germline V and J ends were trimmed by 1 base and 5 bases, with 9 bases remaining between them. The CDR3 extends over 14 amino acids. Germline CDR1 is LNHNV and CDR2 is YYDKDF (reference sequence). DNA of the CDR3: TGTGCCACCAGCAGAGCAGGGGTCGATCAGCCCCAGCATTTT. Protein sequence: CATSRAGVDQPQHF.

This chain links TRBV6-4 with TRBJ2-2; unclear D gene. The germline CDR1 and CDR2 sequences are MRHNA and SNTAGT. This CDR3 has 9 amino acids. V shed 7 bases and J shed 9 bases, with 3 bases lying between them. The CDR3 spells CASIWELFF. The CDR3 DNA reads TGTGCCAGCATCTGGGAGCTGTTTTTT.

The CDR3 nucleotides read TGCGCCAGCAGCCAAGATGTCGGCGGGACGAAACTGGCCAAAAACATTCAGTACTTC. This encodes CASSQDVGGTKLAKNIQYF. The chain is built from TRBV4-3 and TRBJ2-4; tentatively, D is TRBD2 (6 bases). CDR3 length: 19 amino acids. From germline, CDR1 is LGHNA and CDR2 YSLEER. V lost 0 bases and J lost 1, with 19 bases in between.

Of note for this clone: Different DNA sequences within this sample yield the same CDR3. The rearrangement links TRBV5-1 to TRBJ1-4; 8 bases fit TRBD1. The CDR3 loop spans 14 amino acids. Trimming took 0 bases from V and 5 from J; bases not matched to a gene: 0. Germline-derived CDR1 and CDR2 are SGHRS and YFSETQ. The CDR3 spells CASSLGQGNEKLFF. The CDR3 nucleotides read TGCGCCAGCAGCTTGGGACAGGGGAATGAAAAACTGTTTTTT. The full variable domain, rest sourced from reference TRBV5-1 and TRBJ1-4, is KAGVTQTPRYLIKTRGQQVTLSCSPISGHRSVSWYQQTPGQGLQFLFEYFSETQRNKGNFPGRFSGRQFSNSRSEMNVSTLELGDSALYLCASSLGQGNEKLFFGSGTQLSVL.

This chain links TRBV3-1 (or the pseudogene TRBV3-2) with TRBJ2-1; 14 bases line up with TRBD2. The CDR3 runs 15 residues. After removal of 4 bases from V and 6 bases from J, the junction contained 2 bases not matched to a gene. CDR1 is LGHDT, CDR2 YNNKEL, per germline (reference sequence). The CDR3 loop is CASSRGTSGSNEQFF. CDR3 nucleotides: TGTGCCAGCAGCCGCGGGACTAGCGGGAGCAATGAGCAGTTCTTC.

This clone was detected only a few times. CDR3 protein: CASSSSSYNEQFF. The DNA for the CDR3 is TGTGCCAGCAGTTCGAGCTCCTACAATGAGCAGTTCTTC. The gene calls are TRBV27 and TRBJ2-1; the D is unclear. Germline values: CDR1 MNHEY, CDR2 SMNVEV (reference sequence). This CDR3 comprises 13 residues. Trimming cost V 4 bases and J 0 bases, with 4 bases left between them.

CDR3 DNA sequence: TGTGCCAGCAGATATGGACAGGGTGGAGCTTTCTTT. This translates into CASRYGQGGAFF. V usage is TRBV5-4 and J usage is TRBJ1-1; 8 bases are a match to TRBD1. This CDR3 has 12 amino acids. Looked up from germline, CDR1 is SGHNT and CDR2 is YYREEE (reference sequence). Trimming cost V 5 bases and J 10 bases; bases outside gene matches: 7.

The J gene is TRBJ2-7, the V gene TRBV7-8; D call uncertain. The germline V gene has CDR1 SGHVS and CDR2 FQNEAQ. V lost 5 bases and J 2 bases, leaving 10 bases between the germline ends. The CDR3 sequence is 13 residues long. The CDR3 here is CASSPGEAYEQYF. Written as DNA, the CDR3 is TGTGCCAGCAGCCCCGGTGAGGCCTACGAGCAGTACTTC.

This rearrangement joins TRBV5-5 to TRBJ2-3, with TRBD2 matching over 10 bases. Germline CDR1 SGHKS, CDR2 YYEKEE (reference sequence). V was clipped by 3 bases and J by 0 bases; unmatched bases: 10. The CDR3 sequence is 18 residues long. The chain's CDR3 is CASSSRLAGPISTDTQYF. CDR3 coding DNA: TGTGCCAGCAGCTCCCGACTAGCGGGTCCGATCAGCACAGATACGCAGTATTTT.

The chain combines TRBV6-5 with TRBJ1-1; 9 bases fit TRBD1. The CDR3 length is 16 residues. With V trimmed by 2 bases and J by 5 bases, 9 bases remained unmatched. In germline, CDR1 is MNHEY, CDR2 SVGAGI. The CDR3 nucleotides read TGTGCCAGCAGTTACACAACAGGGGGCTTGGGAACTGAAGCTTTCTTT. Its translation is CASSYTTGGLGTEAFF.

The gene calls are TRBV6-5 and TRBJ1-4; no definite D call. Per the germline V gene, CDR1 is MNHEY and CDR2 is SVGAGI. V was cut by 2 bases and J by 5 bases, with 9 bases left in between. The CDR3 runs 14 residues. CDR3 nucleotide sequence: TGTGCCAGCAGTTACGGGCAACAGAATGAAAAACTGTTTTTT. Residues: CASSYGQQNEKLFF.

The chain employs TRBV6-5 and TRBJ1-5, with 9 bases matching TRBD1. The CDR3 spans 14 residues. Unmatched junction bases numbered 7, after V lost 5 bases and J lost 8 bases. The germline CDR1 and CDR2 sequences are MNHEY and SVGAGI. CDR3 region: CASSKQGALEPQHF. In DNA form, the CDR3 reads TGTGCCAGCAGTAAACAGGGGGCTCTGGAGCCCCAGCATTTT.

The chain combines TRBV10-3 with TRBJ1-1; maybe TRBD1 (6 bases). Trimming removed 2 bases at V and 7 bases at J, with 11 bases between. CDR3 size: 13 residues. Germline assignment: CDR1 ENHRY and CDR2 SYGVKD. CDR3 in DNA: TGTGCCATCAGTGAGAGGGGGGGCCGTGAAGCTTTCTTT. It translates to CAISERGGREAFF.

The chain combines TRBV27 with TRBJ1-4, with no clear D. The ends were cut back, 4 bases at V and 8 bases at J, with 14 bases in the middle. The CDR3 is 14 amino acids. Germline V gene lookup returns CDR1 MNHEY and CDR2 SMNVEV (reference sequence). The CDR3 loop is CASSSRAASEKLFF. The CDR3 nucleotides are TGTGCCAGCAGTTCCCGGGCGGCATCCGAAAAACTGTTTTTT.

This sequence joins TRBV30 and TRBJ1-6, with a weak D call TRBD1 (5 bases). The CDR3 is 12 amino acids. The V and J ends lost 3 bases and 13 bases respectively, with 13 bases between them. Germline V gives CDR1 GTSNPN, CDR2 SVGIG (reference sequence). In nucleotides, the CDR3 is TGTGCCTGGAGGGGTGGGGGGTCGCCCCTCCACTTT. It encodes CAWRGGGSPLHF.

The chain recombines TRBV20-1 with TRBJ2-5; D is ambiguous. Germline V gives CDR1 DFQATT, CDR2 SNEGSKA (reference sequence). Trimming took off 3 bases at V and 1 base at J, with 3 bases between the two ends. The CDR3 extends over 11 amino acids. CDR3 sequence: CSASTQETQYF. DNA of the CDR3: TGCAGTGCTAGCACCCAAGAGACCCAGTACTTC.

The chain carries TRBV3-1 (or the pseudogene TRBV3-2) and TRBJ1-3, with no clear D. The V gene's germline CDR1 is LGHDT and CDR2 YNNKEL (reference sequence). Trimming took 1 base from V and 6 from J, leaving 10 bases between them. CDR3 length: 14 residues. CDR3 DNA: TGTGCCAGCAGCCAAGTATCTTCCTCAAACACCATATATTTT. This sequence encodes CASSQVSSSNTIYF.

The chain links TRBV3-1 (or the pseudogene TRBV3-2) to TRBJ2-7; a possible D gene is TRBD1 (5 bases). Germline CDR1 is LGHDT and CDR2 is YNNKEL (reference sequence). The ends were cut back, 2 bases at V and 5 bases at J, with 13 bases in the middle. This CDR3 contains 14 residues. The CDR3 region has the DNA TGTGCCAGCAGCCAACACAGGAATGCTAACGAGCAGTACTTC. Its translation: CASSQHRNANEQYF.

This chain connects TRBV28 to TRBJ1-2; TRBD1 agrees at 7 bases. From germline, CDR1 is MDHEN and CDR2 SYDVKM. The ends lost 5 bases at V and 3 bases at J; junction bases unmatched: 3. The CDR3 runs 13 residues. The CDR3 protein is CASSDTGDYGYTF. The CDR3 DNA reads TGTGCCAGCAGTGACACAGGGGACTATGGCTACACCTTC.

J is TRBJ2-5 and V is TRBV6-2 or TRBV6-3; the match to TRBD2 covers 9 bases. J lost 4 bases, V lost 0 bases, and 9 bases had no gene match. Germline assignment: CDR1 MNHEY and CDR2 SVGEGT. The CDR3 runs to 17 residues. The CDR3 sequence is CASSYSGSGSGGETQYF. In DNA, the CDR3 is TGTGCCAGCAGTTACTCTGGTAGCGGGAGCGGGGGAGAGACCCAGTACTTC.

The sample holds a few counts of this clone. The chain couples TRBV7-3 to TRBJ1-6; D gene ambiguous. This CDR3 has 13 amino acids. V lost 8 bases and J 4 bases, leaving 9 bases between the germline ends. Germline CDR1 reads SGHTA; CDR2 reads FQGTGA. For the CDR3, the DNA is TGTGCCAGCGCTGCGGAGTATAATTCACCCCTCCACTTT. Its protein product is CASAAEYNSPLHF.

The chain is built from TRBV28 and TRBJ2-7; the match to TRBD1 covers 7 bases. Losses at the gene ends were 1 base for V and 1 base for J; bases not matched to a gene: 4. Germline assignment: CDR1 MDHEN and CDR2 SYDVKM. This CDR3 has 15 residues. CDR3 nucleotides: TGTGCCAGCAGTTTATCCTGGACAGGATCCTACGAGCAGTACTTC. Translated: CASSLSWTGSYEQYF.

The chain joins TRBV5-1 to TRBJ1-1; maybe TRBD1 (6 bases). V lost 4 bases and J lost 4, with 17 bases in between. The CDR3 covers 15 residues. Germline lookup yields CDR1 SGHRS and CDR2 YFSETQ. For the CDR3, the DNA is TGCGCCAGCAGCCTGGATGGGGGGCGTAGCACTGAAGCTTTCTTT. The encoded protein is CASSLDGGRSTEAFF.

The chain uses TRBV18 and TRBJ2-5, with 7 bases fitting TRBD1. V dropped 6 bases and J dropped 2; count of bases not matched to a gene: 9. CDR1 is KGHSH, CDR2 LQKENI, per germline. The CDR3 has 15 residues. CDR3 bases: TGTGCCAGCTCCAGAAACCGGGACAGTCAAGAGACCCAGTACTTC. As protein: CASSRNRDSQETQYF.

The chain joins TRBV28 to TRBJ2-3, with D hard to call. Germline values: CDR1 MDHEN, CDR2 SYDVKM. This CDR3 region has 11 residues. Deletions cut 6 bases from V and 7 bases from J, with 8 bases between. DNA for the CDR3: TGTGCCAGCAGCGACTCGTATACGCAGTATTTT. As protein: CASSDSYTQYF. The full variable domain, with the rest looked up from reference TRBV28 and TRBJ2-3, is DVKVTQSSRYLVKRTGEKVFLECVQDMDHENMFWYRQDPGLGLRLIYFSYDVKMKEKGDIPEGYSVSREKKERFSLILESASTNQTSMYLCASSDSYTQYFGPGTRLTVL.

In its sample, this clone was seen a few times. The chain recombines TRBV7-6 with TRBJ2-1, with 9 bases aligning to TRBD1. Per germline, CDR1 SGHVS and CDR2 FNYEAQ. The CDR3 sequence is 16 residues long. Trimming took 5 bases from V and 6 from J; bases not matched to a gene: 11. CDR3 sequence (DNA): TGTGCCAGCAGCACTCCGGGACAGGGTCTCACCAATGAGCAGTTCTTC. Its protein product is CASSTPGQGLTNEQFF.

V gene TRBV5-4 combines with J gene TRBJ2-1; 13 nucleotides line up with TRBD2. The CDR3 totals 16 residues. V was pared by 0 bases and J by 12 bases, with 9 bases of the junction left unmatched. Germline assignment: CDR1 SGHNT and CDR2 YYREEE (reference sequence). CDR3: CASSLGGLAGSYAQFF. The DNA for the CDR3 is TGTGCCAGCAGCTTGGGGGGACTAGCGGGATCTTACGCGCAGTTCTTC.